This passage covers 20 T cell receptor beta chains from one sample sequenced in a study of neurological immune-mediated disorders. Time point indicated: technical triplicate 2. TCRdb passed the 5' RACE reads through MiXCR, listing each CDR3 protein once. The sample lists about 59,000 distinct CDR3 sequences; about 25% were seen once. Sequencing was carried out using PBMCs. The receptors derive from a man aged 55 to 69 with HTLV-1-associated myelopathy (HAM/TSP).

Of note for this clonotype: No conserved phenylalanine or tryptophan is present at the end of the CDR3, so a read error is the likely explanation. The DNA for the CDR3 is TGTGCCAGCAGTTTCCTAGGGGGGCGGATTGGCTACACCGTC. This sequence encodes CASSFLGGRIGYTV. The chain has TRBV27 and TRBJ1-2; D possibly corresponds to TRBD1 (6 bases). CDR1 and CDR2 (germline): MNHEY, SMNVEV (reference sequence). Trimming cost V 3 bases and J 7 bases, with 15 bases left between them. The CDR3 is 14 amino acids.

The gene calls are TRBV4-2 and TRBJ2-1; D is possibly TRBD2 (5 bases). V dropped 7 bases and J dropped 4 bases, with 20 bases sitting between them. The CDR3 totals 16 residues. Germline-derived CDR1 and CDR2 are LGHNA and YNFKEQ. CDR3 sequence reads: CASTLDGSSPYNEQFF. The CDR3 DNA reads TGTGCCAGCACCCTCGATGGGAGTAGCCCGTACAATGAGCAGTTCTTC.

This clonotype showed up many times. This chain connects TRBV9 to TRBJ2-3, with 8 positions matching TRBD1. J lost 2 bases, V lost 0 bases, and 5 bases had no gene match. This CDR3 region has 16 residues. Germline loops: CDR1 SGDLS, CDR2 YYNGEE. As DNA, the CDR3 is TGTGCCAGCAGCGTAGCCCCGACAGGGGCCACAGATACGCAGTATTTT. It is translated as CASSVAPTGATDTQYF.

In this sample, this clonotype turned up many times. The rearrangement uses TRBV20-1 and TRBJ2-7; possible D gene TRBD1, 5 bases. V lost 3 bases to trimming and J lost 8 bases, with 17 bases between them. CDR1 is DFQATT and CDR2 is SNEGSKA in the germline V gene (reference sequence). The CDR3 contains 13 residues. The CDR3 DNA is TGCAGTGCTAGCTCCACGGGTGGGGCAAAGCAGTACTTC. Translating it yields CSASSTGGAKQYF.

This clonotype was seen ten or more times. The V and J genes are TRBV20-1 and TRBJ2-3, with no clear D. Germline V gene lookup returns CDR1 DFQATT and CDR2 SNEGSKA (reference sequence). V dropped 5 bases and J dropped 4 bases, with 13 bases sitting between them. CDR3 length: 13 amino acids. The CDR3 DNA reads TGCAGTGCTTTTCCAGTAGGGTCAGATACGCAGTATTTT. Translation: CSAFPVGSDTQYF.

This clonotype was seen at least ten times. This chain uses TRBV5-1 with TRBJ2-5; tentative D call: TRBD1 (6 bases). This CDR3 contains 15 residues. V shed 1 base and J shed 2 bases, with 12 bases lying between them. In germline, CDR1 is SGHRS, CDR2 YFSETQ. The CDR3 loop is CASSLQTGYQETQYF. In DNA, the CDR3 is TGCGCCAGCAGCTTGCAGACAGGCTATCAAGAGACCCAGTACTTC.

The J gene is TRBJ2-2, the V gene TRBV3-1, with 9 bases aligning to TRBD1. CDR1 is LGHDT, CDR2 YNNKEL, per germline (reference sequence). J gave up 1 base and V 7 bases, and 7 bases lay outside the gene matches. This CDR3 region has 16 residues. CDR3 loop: CASKQQGARNTGELFF. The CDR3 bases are TGTGCCAGCAAACAACAGGGGGCAAGGAACACCGGGGAGCTGTTTTTT. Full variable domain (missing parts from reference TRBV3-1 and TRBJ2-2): DTAVSQTPKYLVTQMGNDKSIKCEQNLGHDTMYWYKQDSKKFLKIMFSYNNKELIINETVPNRFSPKSPDKAHLNLHINSLELGDSAVYFCASKQQGARNTGELFFGEGSRLTVL.

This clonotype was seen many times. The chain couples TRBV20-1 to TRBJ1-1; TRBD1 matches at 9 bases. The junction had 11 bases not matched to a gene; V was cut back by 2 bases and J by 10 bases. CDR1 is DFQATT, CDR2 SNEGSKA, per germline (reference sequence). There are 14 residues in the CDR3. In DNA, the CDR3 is TGCAGTGCTAGACTGACGGGACAGGGATCAGGAGCTTTCTTT. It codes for CSARLTGQGSGAFF.

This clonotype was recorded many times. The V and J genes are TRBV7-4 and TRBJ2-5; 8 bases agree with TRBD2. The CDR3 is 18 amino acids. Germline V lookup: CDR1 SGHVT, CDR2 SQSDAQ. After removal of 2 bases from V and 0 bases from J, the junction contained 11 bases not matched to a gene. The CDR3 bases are TGTGCCAGCAGCTTATCCGGGAGGGCCCACCCGTACCAAGAGACCCAGTACTTC. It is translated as CASSLSGRAHPYQETQYF.

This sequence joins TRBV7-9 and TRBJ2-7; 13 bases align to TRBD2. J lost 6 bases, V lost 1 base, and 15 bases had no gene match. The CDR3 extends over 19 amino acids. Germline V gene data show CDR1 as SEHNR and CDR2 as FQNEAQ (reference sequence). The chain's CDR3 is CASSLGFSWGTSGTSEQYF. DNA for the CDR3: TGTGCCAGCAGCTTAGGCTTTTCGTGGGGGACTAGCGGGACTAGCGAGCAGTACTTC. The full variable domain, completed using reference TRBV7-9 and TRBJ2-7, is DTGVSQNPRHKITKRGQNVTFRCDPISEHNRLYWYRQTLGQGPEFLTYFQNEAQLEKSRLLSDRFSAERPKGSFSTLEIQRTEQGDSAMYLCASSLGFSWGTSGTSEQYFGPGTRLTVT.

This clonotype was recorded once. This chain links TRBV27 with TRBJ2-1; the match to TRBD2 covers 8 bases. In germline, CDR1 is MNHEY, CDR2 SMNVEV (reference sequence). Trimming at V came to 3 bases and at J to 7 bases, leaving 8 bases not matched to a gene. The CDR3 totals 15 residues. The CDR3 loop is CASSFIIGGGNEQFF. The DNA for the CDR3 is TGTGCCAGCAGTTTTATTATCGGGGGGGGTAATGAGCAGTTCTTC.

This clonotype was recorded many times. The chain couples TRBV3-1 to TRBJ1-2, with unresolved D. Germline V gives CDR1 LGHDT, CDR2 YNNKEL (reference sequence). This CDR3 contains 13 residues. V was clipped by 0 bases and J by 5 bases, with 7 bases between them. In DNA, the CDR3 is TGTGCCAGCAGCCAAGATGGCAGTTATGGCTACACCTTC. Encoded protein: CASSQDGSYGYTF.

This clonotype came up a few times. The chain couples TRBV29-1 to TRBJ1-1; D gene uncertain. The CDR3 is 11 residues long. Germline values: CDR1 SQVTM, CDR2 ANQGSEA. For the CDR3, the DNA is TGCATAGGGTTGGTATTGGGTATAGCTTTCTTT. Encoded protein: CIGLVLGIAFF.

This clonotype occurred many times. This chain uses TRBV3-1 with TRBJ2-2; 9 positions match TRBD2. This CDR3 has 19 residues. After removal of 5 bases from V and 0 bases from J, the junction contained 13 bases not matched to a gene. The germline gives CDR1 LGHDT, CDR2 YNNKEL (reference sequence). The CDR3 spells CASSTRGGRAGTNTGELFF. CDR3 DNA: TGTGCCAGCAGCACCCGAGGCGGGAGGGCCGGGACGAACACCGGGGAGCTGTTTTTT.

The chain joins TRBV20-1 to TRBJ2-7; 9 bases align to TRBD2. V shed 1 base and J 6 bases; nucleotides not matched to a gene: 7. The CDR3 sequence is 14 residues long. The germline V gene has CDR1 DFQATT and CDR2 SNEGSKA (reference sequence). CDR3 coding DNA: TGCAGTGCTAGAGCGACTAGCGGTATGCTCGAGCAGTACTTC. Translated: CSARATSGMLEQYF.

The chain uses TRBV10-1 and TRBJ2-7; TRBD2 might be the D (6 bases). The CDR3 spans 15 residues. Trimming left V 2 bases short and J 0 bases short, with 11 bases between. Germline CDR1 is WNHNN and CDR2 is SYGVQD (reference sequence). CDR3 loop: CASSERRDVSYEQYF. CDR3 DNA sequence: TGCGCCAGCAGTGAGCGGAGGGATGTCTCCTACGAGCAGTACTTC.

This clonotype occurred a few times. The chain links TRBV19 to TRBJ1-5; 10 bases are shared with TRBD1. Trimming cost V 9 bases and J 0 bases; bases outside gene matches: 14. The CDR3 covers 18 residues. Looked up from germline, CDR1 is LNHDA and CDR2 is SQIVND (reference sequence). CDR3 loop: CASLPGTGAINSNQPQHF. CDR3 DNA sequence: TGTGCCAGCCTTCCCGGGACAGGGGCGATTAATAGCAATCAGCCCCAGCATTTT. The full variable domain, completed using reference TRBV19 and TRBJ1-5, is DGGITQSPKYLFRKEGQNVTLSCEQNLNHDAMYWYRQDPGQGLRLIYYSQIVNDFQKGDIAEGYSVSREKKESFPLTVTSAQKNPTAFYLCASLPGTGAINSNQPQHFGDGTRLSIL.

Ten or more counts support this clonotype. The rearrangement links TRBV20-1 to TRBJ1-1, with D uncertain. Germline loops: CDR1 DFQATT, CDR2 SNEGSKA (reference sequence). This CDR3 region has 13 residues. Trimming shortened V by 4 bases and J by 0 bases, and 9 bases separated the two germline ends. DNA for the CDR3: TGCAGTGCTATGTGGGGATTGAACACTGAAGCTTTCTTT. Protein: CSAMWGLNTEAFF.

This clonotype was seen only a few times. In DNA form, the CDR3 reads TGCAGCGTCCGGGGGGGGGATGAAAAACTGTTTTTT. It codes for CSVRGGDEKLFF. This chain uses TRBV29-1 with TRBJ1-4, with D perhaps matching TRBD1 (5 bases). This CDR3 region has 12 residues. Germline lookup yields CDR1 SQVTM and CDR2 ANQGSEA. Between the trimmed V and J ends, which lost 6 bases and 6 bases, there was a span of 11 bases.

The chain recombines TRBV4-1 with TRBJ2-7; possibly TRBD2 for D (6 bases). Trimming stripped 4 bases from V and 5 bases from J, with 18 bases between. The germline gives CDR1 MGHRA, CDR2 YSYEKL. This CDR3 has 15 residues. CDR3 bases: TGCGCCAGCAGCCCGAACGAGCGGGTCATCCACGAGCAGTACTTC. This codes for CASSPNERVIHEQYF.